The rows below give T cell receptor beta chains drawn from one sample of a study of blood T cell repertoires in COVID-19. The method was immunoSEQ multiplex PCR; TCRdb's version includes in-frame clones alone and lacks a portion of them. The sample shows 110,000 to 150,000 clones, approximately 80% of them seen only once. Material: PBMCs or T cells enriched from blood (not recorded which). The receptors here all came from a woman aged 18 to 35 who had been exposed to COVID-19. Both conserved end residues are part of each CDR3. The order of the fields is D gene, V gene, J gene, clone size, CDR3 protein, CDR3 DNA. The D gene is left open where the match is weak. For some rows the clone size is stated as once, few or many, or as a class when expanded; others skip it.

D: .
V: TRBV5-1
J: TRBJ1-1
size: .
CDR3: CASSQNGVNTEAFF
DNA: TGCGCCAGCAGCCAGAACGGGGTGAACACTGAAGCTTTCTTT

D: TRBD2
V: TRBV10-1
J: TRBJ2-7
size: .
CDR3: CASSVRLASYEQYF
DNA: TGCGCCAGCAGTGTTCGACTAGCCTCCTACGAGCAGTACTTC

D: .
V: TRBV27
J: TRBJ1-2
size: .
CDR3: CASSLRVDYGYTF
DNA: TGTGCCAGCAGTTTACGGGTGGACTATGGCTACACCTTC

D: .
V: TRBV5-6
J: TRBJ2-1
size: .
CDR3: CASSLAGVLYNEQFF
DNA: TGTGCCAGCAGCTTGGCGGGGGTTTTATACAATGAGCAGTTCTTC

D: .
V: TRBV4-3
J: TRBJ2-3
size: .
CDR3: CASSLTPAGLAGETDTQYF
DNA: TGCGCCAGCAGCCTCACGCCCGCGGGCCTAGCCGGAGAAACAGATACGCAGTATTTT

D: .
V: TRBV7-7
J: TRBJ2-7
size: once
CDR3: CASSLGTGREQYF
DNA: TGTGCCAGCAGCTTGGGAACAGGGCGCGAGCAGTACTTC

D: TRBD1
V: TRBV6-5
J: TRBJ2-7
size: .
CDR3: CASSFDRGPYEQYF
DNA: TGTGCCAGCAGCTTCGACAGGGGGCCCTACGAGCAGTACTTC

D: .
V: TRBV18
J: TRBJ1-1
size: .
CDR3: CASSPRRGGSNTEAFF
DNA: TGTGCCAGCTCACCCCGGAGGGGCGGTTCGAACACTGAAGCTTTCTTT

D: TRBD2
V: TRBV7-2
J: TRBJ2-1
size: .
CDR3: CASSLLGTSGGGGNRGQFF
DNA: TGTGCCAGCAGCTTATTGGGGACTAGCGGGGGAGGGGGTAATCGCGGGCAGTTCTTC

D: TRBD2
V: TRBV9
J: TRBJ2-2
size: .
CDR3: CASSAFSGEVTGELFF
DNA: TGTGCCAGCAGCGCCTTTAGCGGGGAGGTCACCGGGGAGCTGTTTTTT

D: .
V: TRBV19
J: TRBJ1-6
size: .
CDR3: CASTFSSYNSPLHF
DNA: TGTGCCAGTACTTTCAGCTCCTATAATTCACCCCTCCACTTT

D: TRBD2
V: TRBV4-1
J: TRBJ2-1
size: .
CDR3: CASSPPDVLAGGPRFF
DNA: TGCGCCAGCAGCCCCCCCGACGTTCTAGCGGGAGGGCCTCGGTTCTTC

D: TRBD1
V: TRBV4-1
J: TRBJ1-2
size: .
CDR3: CASSQDLDRGIEGYTF
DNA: TGCGCCAGCAGCCAAGACCTGGACAGGGGGATAGAGGGCTACACCTTC

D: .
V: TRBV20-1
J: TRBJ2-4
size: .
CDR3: CSASLGSVNIQYF
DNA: TGCAGTGCTAGTTTGGGGAGTGTAAACATTCAGTACTTC

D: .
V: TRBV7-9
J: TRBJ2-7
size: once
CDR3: CASRPNRGKGAREQYF
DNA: TGTGCCAGCAGACCCAATAGGGGGAAAGGGGCTCGCGAGCAGTACTTC

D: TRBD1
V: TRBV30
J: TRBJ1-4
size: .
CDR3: CAWGGTGIEKLFF
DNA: TGTGCCTGGGGTGGGACAGGGATCGAAAAACTGTTTTTT

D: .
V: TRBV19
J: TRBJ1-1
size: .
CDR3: CASSDRGDTEAFF
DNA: TGTGCCAGTTCGGATCGGGGGGACACTGAAGCTTTCTTT

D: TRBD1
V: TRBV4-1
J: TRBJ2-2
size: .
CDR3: CASSQGQGAYAGELFF
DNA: TGCGCCAGCAGCCAAGGACAGGGGGCTTACGCCGGGGAGCTGTTTTTT

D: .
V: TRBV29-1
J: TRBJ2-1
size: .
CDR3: CSATPLHEQFF
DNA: TGCAGCGCTACACCGCTCCATGAGCAGTTCTTC

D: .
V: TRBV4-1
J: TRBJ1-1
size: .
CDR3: CASSHRNTEAFF
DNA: TGCGCCAGCAGCCATAGGAACACTGAAGCTTTCTTT

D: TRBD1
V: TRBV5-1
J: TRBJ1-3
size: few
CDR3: CASSRNPGQGAGNTIYF
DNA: TGCGCCAGCAGTCGGAACCCGGGACAGGGGGCTGGAAACACCATATATTTT

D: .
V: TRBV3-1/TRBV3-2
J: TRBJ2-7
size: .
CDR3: CASSQEGAGRAFYEQYF
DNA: TGTGCCAGCAGCCAAGAGGGGGCGGGCAGGGCGTTCTACGAGCAGTACTTC

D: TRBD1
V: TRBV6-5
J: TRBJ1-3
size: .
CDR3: CASSMEGAGGNTIYF
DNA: TGTGCCAGCAGCATGGAGGGGGCGGGTGGAAACACCATATATTTT

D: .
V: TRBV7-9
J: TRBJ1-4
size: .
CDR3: CASSLVGLNEKLFF
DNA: TGTGCCAGCAGCTTAGTAGGACTAAATGAAAAACTGTTTTTT

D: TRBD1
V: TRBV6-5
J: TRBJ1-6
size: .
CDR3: CASSYGTGHNSPLHF
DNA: TGTGCCAGCAGTTACGGGACAGGGCACAATTCACCCCTCCACTTT

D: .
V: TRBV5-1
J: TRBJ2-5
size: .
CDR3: CASSTLEKPQETQYF
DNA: TGCGCCAGCAGCACGTTAGAGAAGCCCCAAGAGACCCAGTACTTC

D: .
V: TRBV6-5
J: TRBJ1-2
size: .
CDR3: CASSMSDDYGYTF
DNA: TGTGCCAGCAGTATGTCAGATGACTATGGCTACACCTTC

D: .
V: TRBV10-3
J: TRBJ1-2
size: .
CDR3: CAISGEQGLSYTF
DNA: TGTGCCATCAGTGGTGAGCAGGGGCTGAGCTACACCTTC

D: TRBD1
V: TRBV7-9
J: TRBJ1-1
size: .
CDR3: CASSETGGDTEAFF
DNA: TGTGCCAGCAGCGAGACAGGGGGTGACACTGAAGCTTTCTTT

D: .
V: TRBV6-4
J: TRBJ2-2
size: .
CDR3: CASSDYGERRELFF
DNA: TGTGCCAGCAGTGACTACGGCGAGCGCCGGGAGCTGTTTTTT

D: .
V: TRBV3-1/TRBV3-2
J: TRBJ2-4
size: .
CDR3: CASSQRAGKNIQYF
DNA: TGTGCCAGCAGCCAGAGGGCGGGCAAAAACATTCAGTACTTC

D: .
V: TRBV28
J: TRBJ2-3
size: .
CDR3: CASKGSSRTQYF
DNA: TGTGCCAGCAAAGGGAGTAGCAGAACGCAGTATTTT

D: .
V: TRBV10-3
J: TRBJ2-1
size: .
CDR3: CAISELKRSSYNEQFF
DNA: TGTGCCATCAGTGAGTTAAAGCGGAGCTCCTACAATGAGCAGTTCTTC

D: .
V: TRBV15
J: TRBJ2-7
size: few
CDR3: CATSRDSGAYEQYF
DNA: TGTGCCACCAGCAGAGATTCAGGCGCTTACGAGCAGTACTTC

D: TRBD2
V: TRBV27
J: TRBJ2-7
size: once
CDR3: CASSPKPGLAEYEQYF
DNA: TGTGCCAGCAGTCCGAAACCTGGACTAGCGGAGTACGAGCAGTACTTC

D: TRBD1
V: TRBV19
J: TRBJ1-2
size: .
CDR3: CASSIERGRNGYTF
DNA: TGTGCCAGTAGTATAGAGAGGGGGCGAAATGGCTACACCTTC

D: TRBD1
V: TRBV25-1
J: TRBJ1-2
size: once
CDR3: CASSEAGQDNYGYTF
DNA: TGTGCCAGCAGTGAAGCGGGACAGGATAACTATGGCTACACCTTC